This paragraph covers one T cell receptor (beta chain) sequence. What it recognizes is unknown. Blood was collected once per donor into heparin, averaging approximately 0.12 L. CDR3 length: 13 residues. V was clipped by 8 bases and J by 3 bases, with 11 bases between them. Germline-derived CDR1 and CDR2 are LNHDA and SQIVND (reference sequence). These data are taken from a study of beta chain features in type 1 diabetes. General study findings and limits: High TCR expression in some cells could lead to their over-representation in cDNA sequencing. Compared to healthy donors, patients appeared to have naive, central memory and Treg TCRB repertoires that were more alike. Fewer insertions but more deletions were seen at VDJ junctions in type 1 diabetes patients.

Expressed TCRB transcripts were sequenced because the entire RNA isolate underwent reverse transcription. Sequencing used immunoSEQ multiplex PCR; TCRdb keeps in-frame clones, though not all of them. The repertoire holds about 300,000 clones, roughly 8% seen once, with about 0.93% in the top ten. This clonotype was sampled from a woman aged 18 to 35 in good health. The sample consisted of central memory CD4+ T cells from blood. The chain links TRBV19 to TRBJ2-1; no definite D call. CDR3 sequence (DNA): TGTGCCAGTCGAACTGCACTCTACAATGAGCAGTTCTTC. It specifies CASRTALYNEQFF.